This T cell receptor (beta chain) was recovered during a study of identical twins. TCRdb passed the 5' RACE reads through MiXCR, listing each CDR3 protein once. This table has over 500,000 distinct CDR3 sequences, under 25% appearing once. About this clonotype itself: Its antigen is unknown.

Germline V CDR1 and CDR2: SGHTA, FQGTGA. The CDR3 length is 16 residues. V lost 5 bases and J lost 6, with 21 bases in between. Study results and caveats: Compared with unrelated sharing, twin-shared out-of-frame alpha sequences had more low-probability sequences.

In addition, the sample was reused for a study of T cells expressing NK-cell markers.

The TCR sequence derives from a woman aged 18-29 years in good health. Source material: CD4+ T cells sorted from blood. V gene TRBV7-3 combines with J gene TRBJ2-3; the D gene could be TRBD1 or TRBD2 (6 bases each). CDR3 in DNA: TGTGCCAGCAGCCGGGATGGGGGGCTAAGGGACGATACGCAGTATTTT. Residues: CASSRDGGLRDDTQYF.